These 7 T cell receptor beta chains were sequenced from one sample in a study of CD8+CD57+ T cells in acquired aplastic anemia. In patients chosen for sequencing, flow cytometry had shown CD8+CD57+ cell expansion. Genomic DNA provided the template from which TCR beta VDJ and CDR3 profiles were obtained. TCRdb re-analysed the reads in MiXCR, keeping a single row per CDR3 protein. The repertoire holds 250,000 to 350,000 distinct CDR3 sequences, with around three fifths as singletons. The sample comprised sorted CD4+, CD8+, or CD8+CD57+ T cells (not recorded which) from PBMCs. The receptor source for this set is a human donor with aplastic anemia.

This clonotype was found many times. V usage is TRBV7-9 and J usage is TRBJ2-1; TRBD2 matches 9 bases. The germline V gene encodes CDR1 SEHNR and CDR2 FQNEAQ (reference sequence). Trimming took 4 bases from V and 6 from J; bases not matched to a gene: 13. The CDR3 sequence is 17 residues long. Here the CDR3 DNA reads TGTGCCAGCAGCTCCTTCCCCAGCGGGGGGCCCCTCAATGAGCAGTTCTTC. This sequence encodes CASSSFPSGGPLNEQFF.

There are many counts of this clonotype. V gene TRBV20-1 combines with J gene TRBJ2-7, with 14 bases identical to TRBD2. This CDR3 comprises 16 residues. The trim removed 3 bases at V and 4 bases at J, leaving 8 bases unmatched. Germline V gene lookup returns CDR1 DFQATT and CDR2 SNEGSKA (reference sequence). The CDR3: CSASMTSGRAGYEQYF. The CDR3 region has the DNA TGCAGTGCTAGTATGACTAGCGGGAGGGCCGGGTACGAGCAGTACTTC.

This clonotype was detected many times. A single base separates this from a much larger clone, so it may be a read error. A read error is likely, as this CDR3 ends without the conserved phenylalanine or tryptophan. The genes are TRBV7-8 and TRBJ1-6; no clear D gene. Germline V gene sequence: CDR1 SGHVS, CDR2 FQNEAQ. Trimming stripped 2 bases from V and 5 bases from J, with 13 bases between. This CDR3 has 16 amino acids. This CDR3 reads CASSLNRPGNNSPLHL. The CDR3 DNA reads TGTGCCAGCAGCTTAAATCGCCCGGGAAATAATTCACCCCTCCACCTT.

This clonotype was seen more than once but under ten times. The chain couples TRBV10-3 to TRBJ2-7; 8 bases line up with TRBD1. The germline V gene encodes CDR1 ENHRY and CDR2 SYGVKD. This CDR3 comprises 14 residues. V shed 6 bases, J shed 0 bases, and the junction held 4 bases outside the gene matches. Written as DNA, the CDR3 is TGTGCCATCAGGGGGACAGGTTCCTCCTACGAGCAGTACTTC. As protein: CAIRGTGSSYEQYF.

This chain uses TRBV10-3 with TRBJ1-1; 9 bases line up with TRBD1. The ends lost 5 bases at V and 14 bases at J; junction bases unmatched: 21. The CDR3 is made up of 16 amino acids. Germline loops: CDR1 ENHRY, CDR2 SYGVKD. In DNA, the CDR3 is TGTGCCATCAGTCCACAAGGGACAGGGAACCACAATGAGCAGTTCTTT. Its protein is CAISPQGTGNHNEQFF.

In the case of this clonotype: Being one base from a much bigger clone, this may be a read error. The gene calls are TRBV25-1 and TRBJ1-2; D is unclear. Germline V gives CDR1 MGHDK, CDR2 SYGVNS. The CDR3 sequence is 14 residues long. V was cut by 1 base and J by 4 bases, with 10 bases left in between. The CDR3 DNA reads as TGTGCCAGCAGTGAATCACGGGCGACCTATGGCTACACCTTC. Protein sequence: CASSESRATYGYTF.

This clonotype has ten or more counts. CDR3 nucleotides: TGTGCCAGCAGCTTTCAGGGGTTCACTGAAGCTTTCTTT. Amino acid sequence: CASSFQGFTEAFF. V and J are TRBV5-8 and TRBJ1-1; perhaps TRBD1 as D (6 bases). The germline V and J ends were trimmed by 2 bases and 4 bases, with 9 bases remaining between them. The CDR3 length is 13 residues. Germline-derived CDR1 and CDR2 are SGHTS and YDEGEE. Filled out from reference TRBV5-8 and TRBJ1-1, the complete variable domain reads EAGVTQSPTHLIKTRGQQATLRCSPISGHTSVYWYQQALGLGLQFLLWYDEGEERNRGNFPPRFSGRQFPNYSSELNVNALELEDSALYLCASSFQGFTEAFFGQGTRLTVV.